This section outlines one T cell receptor (beta chain) sequence together with its context. These data originate in a study of blood T cell repertoires in COVID-19. Overall study: The samples span acute and convalescent COVID-19 from the United States, Italy and Spain. T cells, B-cell-depleted T cells, or PBMCs provided the cDNA or gDNA that served as material.

Original handling: Using reference gene primer amplification, nucleated cell counts were estimated. The data were produced by immunoSEQ multiplex PCR, yet TCRdb's version contains in-frame clones alone and is incomplete. That table gives V, J and clone size, and the DNA gave D and trimming. The table includes about 33,000 clones, 70% to 90% detected once. CDR1 and CDR2 (germline): SGHRS, YFSETQ. V was shortened by 0 bases and J by 7 bases, with 5 bases between the two germline ends. The CDR3 has 12 residues. The TCR comes from a human donor in a cohort sampled during active COVID-19. The sequenced sample consisted of peripheral blood. The chain links TRBV5-1 to TRBJ2-1; D not certain. The CDR3 here is CASSLAPNEQFF. CDR3 sequence (DNA): TGCGCCAGCAGCTTGGCCCCTAATGAGCAGTTCTTC.